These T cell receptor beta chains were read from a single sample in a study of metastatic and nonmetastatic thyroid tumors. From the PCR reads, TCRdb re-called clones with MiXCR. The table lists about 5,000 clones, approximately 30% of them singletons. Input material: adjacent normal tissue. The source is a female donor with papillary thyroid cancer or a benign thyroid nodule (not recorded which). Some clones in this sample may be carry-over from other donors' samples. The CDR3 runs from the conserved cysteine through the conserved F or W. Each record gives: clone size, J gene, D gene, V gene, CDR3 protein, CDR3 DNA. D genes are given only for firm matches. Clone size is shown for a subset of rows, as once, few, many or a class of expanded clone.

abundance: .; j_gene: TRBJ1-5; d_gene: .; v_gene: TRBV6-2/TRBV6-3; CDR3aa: CASRRGSYSNQPQHF; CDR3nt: TGTGCCAGCAGGAGGGGGAGTTATAGCAATCAGCCCCAGCATTTT
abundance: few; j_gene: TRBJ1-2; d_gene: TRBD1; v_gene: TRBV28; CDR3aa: CASRPPGQYGYTF; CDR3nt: TGTGCCAGCAGGCCACCGGGACAGTATGGCTACACCTTC
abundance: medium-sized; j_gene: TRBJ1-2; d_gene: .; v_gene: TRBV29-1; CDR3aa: CSVESNLYGYTF; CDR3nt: TGCAGCGTTGAAAGCAACCTCTATGGCTACACCTTC
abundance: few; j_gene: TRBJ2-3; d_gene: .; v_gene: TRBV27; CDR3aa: CAGSLMGPSTHTQYF; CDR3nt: TGTGCCGGCAGTTTGATGGGACCTAGCACACATACGCAGTATTTC
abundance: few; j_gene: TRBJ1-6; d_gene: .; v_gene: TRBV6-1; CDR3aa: CASSDNRPSNSPLHF; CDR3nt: TGTGCCAGCAGTGATAATCGGCCGAGTAATTCACCCCTCCACTTT
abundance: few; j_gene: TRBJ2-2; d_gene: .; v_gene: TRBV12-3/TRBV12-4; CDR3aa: CASSLASQYGELFF; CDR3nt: TGTGCCAGCAGTTTAGCGAGTCAGTACGGGGAGCTGTTTTTT
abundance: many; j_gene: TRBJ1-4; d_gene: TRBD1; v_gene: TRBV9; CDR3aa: CASSGGGSNEKLFF; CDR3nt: TGTGCCAGTTCAGGGGGCGGATCTAATGAAAAACTGTTTTTT
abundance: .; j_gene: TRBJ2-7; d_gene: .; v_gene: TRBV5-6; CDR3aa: CASSLGEVRLSGYEQYF; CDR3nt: TGTGCCAGCAGCTTGGGAGAGGTACGACTATCCGGGTACGAGCAGTACTTC
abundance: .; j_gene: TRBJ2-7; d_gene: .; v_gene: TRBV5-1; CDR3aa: CASSLVGTPYEQYF; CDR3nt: TGCGCCAGCAGCTTGGTCGGGACCCCCTACGAGCAGTACTTC
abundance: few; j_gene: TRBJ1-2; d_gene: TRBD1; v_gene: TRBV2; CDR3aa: CASSVGRGPHGYTF; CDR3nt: TGTGCCAGCAGTGTTGGCAGGGGGCCGCATGGCTACACCTTC
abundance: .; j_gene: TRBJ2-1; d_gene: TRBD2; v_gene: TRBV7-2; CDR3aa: CASRSAGGPDNDQFF; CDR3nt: TGTGCCAGCAGGTCAGCGGGAGGGCCGGACAATGATCAGTTCTTC
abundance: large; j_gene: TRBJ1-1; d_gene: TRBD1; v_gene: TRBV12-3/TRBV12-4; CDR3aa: CASSNQGAPGGTEAFF; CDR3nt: TGTGCCAGCAGTAACCAGGGGGCCCCCGGTGGCACTGAAGCTTTCTTT
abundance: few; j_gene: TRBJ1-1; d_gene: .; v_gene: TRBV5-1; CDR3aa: CASSETDSYTEAFF; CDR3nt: TGCGCCAGCAGCGAGACAGACTCATACACTGAAGCTTTCTTT
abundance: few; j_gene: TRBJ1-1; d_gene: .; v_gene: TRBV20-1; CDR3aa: CSARDLNRDNRGTEAFF; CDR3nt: TGCAGTGCTAGAGATCTAAATAGGGACAATCGGGGGACTGAAGCTTTCTTT
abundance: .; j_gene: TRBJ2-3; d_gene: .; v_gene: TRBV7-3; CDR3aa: CASSLTSGESDTQYF; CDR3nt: TGTGCCAGCAGCTTAACCTCGGGAGAGTCGGATACGCAGTATTTT
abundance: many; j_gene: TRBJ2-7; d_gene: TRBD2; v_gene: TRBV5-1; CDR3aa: CASSPQPGLAEEQYF; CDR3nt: TGCGCCAGCAGCCCTCAACCGGGACTAGCGGAGGAGCAGTACTTC
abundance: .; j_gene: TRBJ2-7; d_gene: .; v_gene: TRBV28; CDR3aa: CASTPGGSGPNYEQYF; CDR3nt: TGTGCCAGCACCCCAGGAGGCAGCGGGCCCAACTACGAGCAGTACTTC
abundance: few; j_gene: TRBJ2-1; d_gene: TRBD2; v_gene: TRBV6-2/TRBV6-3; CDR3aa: CASSYPSGRLNEQFF; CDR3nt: TGTGCCAGCAGTTACCCTAGCGGGAGATTGAATGAGCAGTTCTTC
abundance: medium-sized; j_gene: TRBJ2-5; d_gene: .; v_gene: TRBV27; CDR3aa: CGSGVRGGTQYF; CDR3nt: TGTGGTAGCGGAGTCCGGGGCGGGACCCAGTACTTC
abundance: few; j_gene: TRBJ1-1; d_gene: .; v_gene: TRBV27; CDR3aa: CASSLGPSGNTEAFF; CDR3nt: TGTGCCAGCAGTTTAGGACCCTCGGGGAACACTGAAGCTTTCTTT
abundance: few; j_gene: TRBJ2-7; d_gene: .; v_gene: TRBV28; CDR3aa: CASSPRGSGTYEQYF; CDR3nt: TGTGCCAGCAGTCCGCGGGGTAGCGGAACCTACGAGCAGTACTTC
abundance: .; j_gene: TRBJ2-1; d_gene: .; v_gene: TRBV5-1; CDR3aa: CASSLWGDYNEQFF; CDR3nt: TGCGCCAGCAGCTTGTGGGGGGACTACAATGAGCAGTTCTTC
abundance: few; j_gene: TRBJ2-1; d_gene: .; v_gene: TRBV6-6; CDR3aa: CASSYSMARGYNEQFF; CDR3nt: TGTGCCAGCAGTTACTCGATGGCACGAGGCTACAATGAGCAGTTCTTC
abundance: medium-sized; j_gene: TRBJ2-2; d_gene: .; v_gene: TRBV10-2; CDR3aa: CASSVRRGSSGELFF; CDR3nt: TGCGCCAGCAGTGTACGGCGTGGATCCTCCGGGGAGCTGTTTTTT
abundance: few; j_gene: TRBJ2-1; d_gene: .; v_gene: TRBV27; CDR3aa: CASKGPGAYNEQFF; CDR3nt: TGTGCCAGCAAGGGTCCAGGGGCCTACAATGAGCAGTTCTTC
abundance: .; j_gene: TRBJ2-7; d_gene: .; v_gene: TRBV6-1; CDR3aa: CASRAGGQVSYEQYF; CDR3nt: TGTGCCAGCAGGGCGGGGGGACAGGTCTCCTACGAGCAGTACTTC
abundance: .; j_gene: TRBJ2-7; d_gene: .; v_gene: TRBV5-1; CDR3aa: CASSFSYEQYF; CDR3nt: TGCGCCAGCAGCTTCTCCTACGAGCAGTACTTC
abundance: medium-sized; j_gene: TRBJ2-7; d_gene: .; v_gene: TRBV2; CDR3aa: CASGPSYEQYF; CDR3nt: TGTGCCAGCGGCCCTTCCTACGAGCAGTACTTC
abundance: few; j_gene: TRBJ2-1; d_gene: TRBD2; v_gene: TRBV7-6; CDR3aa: CASSLAGRAVGYNEQFF; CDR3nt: TGTGCCAGCAGCTTAGCGGGGAGGGCAGTCGGGTACAATGAGCAGTTCTTC
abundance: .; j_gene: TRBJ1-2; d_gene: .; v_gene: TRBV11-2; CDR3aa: CAWSGWIGSGYTF; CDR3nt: TGTGCCTGGAGTGGCTGGATAGGAAGCGGCTACACCTTC
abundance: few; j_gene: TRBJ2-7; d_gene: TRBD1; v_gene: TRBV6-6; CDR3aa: CASSYSSGTGSYEQYF; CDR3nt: TGTGCCAGCAGTTACTCATCCGGGACAGGGTCATACGAGCAGTACTTC
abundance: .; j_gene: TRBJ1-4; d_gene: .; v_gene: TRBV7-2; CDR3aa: CASSSGGLSTNEKLFF; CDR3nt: TGTGCCAGCAGCTCAGGAGGACTGTCAACTAATGAAAAGCTGTTTTTT
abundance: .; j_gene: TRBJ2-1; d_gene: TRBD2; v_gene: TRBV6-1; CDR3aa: CASRDVFGTSGREEQFF; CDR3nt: TGTGCCAGCAGGGACGTCTTCGGGACTAGCGGGAGGGAGGAGCAGTTCTTC
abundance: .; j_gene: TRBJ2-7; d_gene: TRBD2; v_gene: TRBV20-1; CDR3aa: CSASRTSHYEQYF; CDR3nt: TGCAGTGCTAGTCGGACTAGTCACTACGAGCAGTACTTC
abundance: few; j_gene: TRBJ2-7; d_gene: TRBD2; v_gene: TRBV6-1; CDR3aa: CASGPLVAGGAYEQYF; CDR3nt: TGTGCCAGTGGGCCTTTGGTAGCGGGAGGGGCCTACGAGCAGTACTTC
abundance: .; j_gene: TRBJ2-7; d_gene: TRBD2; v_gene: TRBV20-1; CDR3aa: CSARTASGRGEQYF; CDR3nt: TGCAGTGCTAGAACGGCTAGCGGGAGGGGGGAGCAGTACTTC
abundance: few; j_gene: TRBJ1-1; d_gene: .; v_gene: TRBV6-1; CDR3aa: CATRVGGEAFF; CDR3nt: TGTGCCACCCGGGTGGGGGGTGAAGCTTTCTTT
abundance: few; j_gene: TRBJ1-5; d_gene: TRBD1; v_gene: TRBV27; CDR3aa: CASSLSGQQDQPQHF; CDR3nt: TGTGCCAGCAGTTTATCGGGACAGCAGGATCAGCCCCAGCATTTT
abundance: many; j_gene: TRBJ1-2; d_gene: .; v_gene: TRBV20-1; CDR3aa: CSAGGWNYGYTF; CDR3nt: TGCAGCGCCGGGGGGTGGAACTATGGCTACACCTTC
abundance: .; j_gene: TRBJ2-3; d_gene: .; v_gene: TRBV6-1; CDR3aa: CASSKTATSTDTQYF; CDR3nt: TGTGCCAGCAGCAAGACAGCTACTAGCACAGATACGCAGTATTTT
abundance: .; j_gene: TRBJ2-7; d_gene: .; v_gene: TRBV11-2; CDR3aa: CASSPPGYEQYF; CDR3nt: TGTGCCAGCAGCCCGCCCGGCTACGAGCAGTACTTC